This entry lists 5 T cell receptor beta chains sequenced from one sample in a study of OX40 agonist ivuxolimab in advanced cancers. TCRdb keeps only in-frame clones here, not all; method: immunoSEQ multiplex PCR. Here the sample spans tens of thousands of clones, more than 85% being singletons. The sample here was CD4+ or CD8+ T cells sorted from blood, taken in a trial of the OX40 agonist ivuxolimab. Receptor source: an adult with an advanced solid tumor such as melanoma, head and neck, liver or kidney cancer.

The chain combines TRBV18 with TRBJ2-1; 10 bases are shared with TRBD2. This CDR3 spans 17 amino acids. Per the germline V gene, CDR1 is KGHSH and CDR2 is LQKENI. V lost 1 base, J lost 5 bases, and 8 bases stayed unmatched. The CDR3 loop is CASSPLITSGINNEQFF. CDR3 DNA sequence: TGTGCCAGCTCACCACTTATTACTAGCGGGATTAACAATGAGCAGTTCTTC.

The J gene is TRBJ2-7, the V gene TRBV5-4, with D maybe TRBD2 (6 bases). The V gene lost 4 bases and the J gene lost 3 bases, with 8 bases spanning the gap. The germline gives CDR1 SGHNT, CDR2 YYREEE (reference sequence). The CDR3 is 12 residues long. CDR3 amino acids: CASSLDYYEQYF. The CDR3 DNA sequence: TGTGCCAGCAGCCTGGACTACTACGAGCAGTACTTC.

In DNA, the CDR3 is TGTGCCAGTAGTATAGACACGACTGGAGCGGGTGGGTCCTACGAGCAGTACTTC. Translating it yields CASSIDTTGAGGSYEQYF. This sequence joins TRBV19 and TRBJ2-7; D possibly corresponds to TRBD2 (6 bases). CDR3 length: 18 amino acids. Germline V gene sequence: CDR1 LNHDA, CDR2 SQIVND (reference sequence). The ends were cut back, 0 bases at V and 1 base at J, with 19 bases in the middle.

This chain links TRBV9 with TRBJ1-1; D call uncertain. The CDR3 is made up of 14 amino acids. Germline V gives CDR1 SGDLS, CDR2 YYNGEE. Deletions cut 0 bases from V and 5 bases from J, with 11 bases between. CDR3 in amino acids: CASSVGWTGTEAFF. As DNA, the CDR3 is TGTGCCAGCAGCGTAGGGTGGACGGGAACTGAAGCTTTCTTT.

The chain recombines TRBV18 with TRBJ1-1, with 7 bases lining up with TRBD1. CDR3 length: 14 residues. With 2 bases clipped from V and 5 bases from J, the junction kept 5 bases outside the gene matches. Looked up from germline, CDR1 is KGHSH and CDR2 is LQKENI. CDR3 nucleotide sequence: TGTGCCAGCTCACCAGGGGGCAGGGGGACTGAAGCTTTCTTT. Residues: CASSPGGRGTEAFF.